Listed here are 32 T cell receptor beta chains from one sample, sequenced in a study of blood T cell repertoires in COVID-19. Sequencing was performed with immunoSEQ multiplex PCR; in TCRdb, only in-frame clones are kept and a portion is missing. Here the sample spans some 57,000 clones, about 85% being singletons. The sample was peripheral blood. These receptors were collected from a human donor in a cohort sampled during active COVID-19.

The chain links TRBV19 to TRBJ2-7, with TRBD2 identical over 12 bases. CDR3 length: 16 residues. The trim removed 1 base at V and 5 bases at J, leaving 6 bases unmatched. Germline V gene sequence: CDR1 LNHDA, CDR2 SQIVND (reference sequence). This CDR3 is CASSIATTSGRNEQYF. DNA of the CDR3: TGTGCCAGTAGTATAGCCACGACTAGCGGGAGAAACGAGCAGTACTTC.

The CDR3 DNA is TGTGCCAGCAGCCAGGGTGACTCTGGGTCTGGAAACACCATATATTTT. Translating gives CASSQGDSGSGNTIYF. V usage is TRBV4-2 and J usage is TRBJ1-3, with unresolved D. The CDR3 is 16 residues long. V was cut by 3 bases and J by 1 base, with 13 bases left in between. CDR1 is LGHNA, CDR2 YNFKEQ, per germline.

A few counts support this clone. The chain uses TRBV18 and TRBJ1-2; D possibly corresponds to TRBD1 (5 bases). Looked up from germline, CDR1 is KGHSH and CDR2 is LQKENI. V was trimmed by 3 bases and J by 7 bases, leaving 12 bases between them. The CDR3 is 13 amino acids. The CDR3 here is CASSPEIGGGYTF. In nucleotides, the CDR3 is TGTGCCAGCTCACCCGAGATCGGGGGTGGCTACACCTTC.

This chain links TRBV28 with TRBJ2-1; 8 positions match TRBD1. The CDR3 contains 15 residues. V was pared by 4 bases and J by 4 bases, with 6 bases of the junction left unmatched. Germline assignment: CDR1 MDHEN and CDR2 SYDVKM. CDR3 sequence (DNA): TGTGCCAGCAGTTCGGGGACAGGCAGATACAATGAGCAGTTCTTC. This translates into CASSSGTGRYNEQFF.

The chain has TRBV12-3 or TRBV12-4 and TRBJ1-2; 8 nucleotides align to TRBD1. The CDR3 length is 12 residues. J was trimmed by 10 bases and V by 11 bases; bases with no gene match: 12. In DNA, the CDR3 is TGTGCCGCCTCACGACCAGGGGGCGTCTACACCTTC. Translating it yields CAASRPGGVYTF.

V and J are TRBV27 and TRBJ1-6; no reliable D call. This CDR3 has 17 residues. Germline loops: CDR1 MNHEY, CDR2 SMNVEV (reference sequence). Trimming removed 8 bases at V and 0 bases at J, with 17 bases between. The CDR3 spells CASRKEAPSSYNSPLHF. The CDR3, as DNA: TGTGCCAGCCGTAAAGAGGCTCCGAGCTCCTATAATTCACCCCTCCACTTT.

A single count supports this clone. V usage is TRBV4-1 and J usage is TRBJ1-4; D remains unclear. The CDR3 consists of 16 residues. Germline values: CDR1 MGHRA, CDR2 YSYEKL. Deletions cut 6 bases from V and 0 bases from J, with 14 bases between. The CDR3 loop is CASSLLPTSTNEKLFF. CDR3 sequence (DNA): TGCGCCAGCAGTCTGCTTCCCACTTCAACTAATGAAAAACTGTTTTTT.

The chain uses TRBV27 and TRBJ1-5; D is possibly TRBD1 (6 bases). Germline V CDR1 and CDR2: MNHEY, SMNVEV (reference sequence). Trimming pared 4 bases from V and 6 bases from J, leaving 7 bases between. The CDR3 length is 12 residues. Here the CDR3 DNA reads TGTGCCAGCAGTTCCAGGGGTCAGCCCCAGCATTTT. This encodes CASSSRGQPQHF.

The gene calls are TRBV28 and TRBJ1-6; 8 nucleotides align to TRBD1. The ends lost 7 bases at V and 8 bases at J; junction bases unmatched: 10. Per the germline V gene, CDR1 is MDHEN and CDR2 is SYDVKM. This CDR3 comprises 15 residues. CDR3 sequence: CASTARQGMYSPLHF. CDR3 nucleotides: TGTGCCAGCACCGCAAGACAGGGGATGTATTCACCCCTCCACTTT.

This sequence joins TRBV10-3 and TRBJ2-1; D may be TRBD1 (6 bases). The CDR3 length is 15 residues. The germline V and J ends were trimmed by 6 bases and 4 bases, with 16 bases remaining between them. Germline V lookup: CDR1 ENHRY, CDR2 SYGVKD. The CDR3 protein is CAIRGQGLVYNEQFF. CDR3 in DNA: TGTGCCATCAGGGGTCAGGGGCTAGTGTACAATGAGCAGTTCTTC.

In this sample, this clone turned up once. The gene calls are TRBV30 and TRBJ2-3; no definite D call. The CDR3 contains 12 residues. Germline V gene data show CDR1 as GTSNPN and CDR2 as SVGIG (reference sequence). V was clipped by 3 bases and J by 8 bases, with 12 bases between them. The CDR3 DNA is TGTGCCTGGAGCCTGCTGACTGGTACGCAGTATTTT. This codes for CAWSLLTGTQYF.

The CDR3 DNA reads as TGTGCCAGCAGTCCGACAGGGGTCAATTCACCCCTCCACTTT. This translates into CASSPTGVNSPLHF. The chain is built from TRBV27 and TRBJ1-6; 8 bases are a match to TRBD1. The CDR3 consists of 14 residues. Germline-derived CDR1 and CDR2 are MNHEY and SMNVEV (reference sequence). The V segment lost 5 bases and the J segment 7 bases; nucleotides outside the gene matches: 4.

The DNA for the CDR3 is TGTGCCAGCAGCTTATGGGGCTCCGAGCAGTACTTC. It translates to CASSLWGSEQYF. The V gene is TRBV7-9, the J gene TRBJ2-7, with TRBD1 as a possible D gene (5 bases). In germline, CDR1 is SEHNR, CDR2 FQNEAQ (reference sequence). Between the trimmed V and J ends, which lost 2 bases and 6 bases, there was a span of 8 bases. CDR3 length: 12 residues.

The chain links TRBV5-1 to TRBJ2-3, with TRBD2 identical over 9 bases. CDR1 is SGHRS and CDR2 is YFSETQ in the germline V gene. With V trimmed by 1 base and J by 6 bases, 9 bases remained unmatched. The CDR3 contains 16 residues. DNA for the CDR3: TGCGCCAGCAGCTTGAAGCCTAGCGGGAACGCGGATACGCAGTATTTT. It codes for CASSLKPSGNADTQYF.

The J gene is TRBJ2-7, the V gene TRBV3-1 (or the pseudogene TRBV3-2); 9 nucleotides match TRBD2. Trimming took 4 bases from V and 4 from J; bases not matched to a gene: 11. Germline assignment: CDR1 LGHDT and CDR2 YNNKEL (reference sequence). This CDR3 spans 16 amino acids. CDR3 sequence: CASSPLKTSGSYEQYF. Here the CDR3 DNA reads TGTGCCAGCAGCCCCTTGAAGACTAGCGGCTCTTACGAGCAGTACTTC.

The chain recombines TRBV29-1 with TRBJ2-3; 12 bases match TRBD2. With V trimmed by 5 bases and J by 7 bases, 7 bases remained unmatched. This CDR3 has 14 residues. The V gene's germline CDR1 is SQVTM and CDR2 ANQGSEA. The CDR3 reads CSVTTLAGGHTQYF. The DNA of the CDR3 is TGCAGCGTTACCACACTAGCGGGAGGACATACGCAGTATTTT.

This sequence joins TRBV7-6 and TRBJ1-1; 7 nucleotides align to TRBD1. CDR1 and CDR2 from the germline V gene are SGHVS and FNYEAQ. The CDR3 has 15 residues. The trim removed 6 bases at V and 2 bases at J, leaving 9 bases unmatched. CDR3 DNA: TGTGCCAGCAGTCCCGGGGGACAGCGCAACACTGAAGCTTTCTTT. Translation gives CASSPGGQRNTEAFF. Looking up the rest from reference TRBV7-6 and TRBJ1-1 gives the full variable domain: GAGVSQSPRYKVTKRGQDVALRCDPISGHVSLYWYRQALGQGPEFLTYFNYEAQQDKSGLPNDRFSAERPEGSISTLTIQRTEQRDSAMYRCASSPGGQRNTEAFFGQGTRLTVV.

This clone was counted a few times. V is TRBV19 and J is TRBJ1-1, with D perhaps matching TRBD1 (5 bases). The V gene's germline CDR1 is LNHDA and CDR2 SQIVND (reference sequence). Trimming shortened V by 7 bases and J by 1 base, and 19 bases separated the two germline ends. The CDR3 runs to 16 residues. The CDR3 loop is CASTSRRGLRNTEAFF. In nucleotides, the CDR3 is TGTGCCAGTACATCGAGGAGGGGACTCCGGAACACTGAAGCTTTCTTT.

The rearrangement uses TRBV7-8 and TRBJ1-2; tentative D call: TRBD1 (6 bases). Germline CDR1 reads SGHVS; CDR2 reads FQNEAQ. V gave up 4 bases and J gave up 1 base, with 13 bases separating them. This CDR3 spans 15 amino acids. The CDR3 nucleotides read TGTGCCAGCAGCTCCGGACAGCCATATAACTATGGCTACACCTTC. Protein: CASSSGQPYNYGYTF.

The V gene is TRBV9, the J gene TRBJ2-3, with 9 bases matching TRBD2. The CDR3 is 18 amino acids. The germline V gene encodes CDR1 SGDLS and CDR2 YYNGEE. V gave up 0 bases and J gave up 1 base; unmatched junction bases: 9. For the CDR3, the DNA is TGTGCCAGCAGCGTAGCTTTCAATAGCGGGAGCGGCACAGATACGCAGTATTTT. Translation gives CASSVAFNSGSGTDTQYF.

CDR3 DNA sequence: TGCGCCAGCAGCTCCCGCGGGACTCTCGCCCGATATGAGCAGTTCTTC. It codes for CASSSRGTLARYEQFF. The chain joins TRBV5-1 to TRBJ2-1, with a tentative D call TRBD2 (6 bases). Germline V lookup: CDR1 SGHRS, CDR2 YFSETQ. The CDR3 contains 16 residues. V shed 3 bases and J shed 8 bases, with 21 bases lying between them.

This clone was seen a few times. This chain links TRBV6-5 with TRBJ1-2; D perhaps matches TRBD1 (5 bases). Germline lookup yields CDR1 MNHEY and CDR2 SVGAGI. The V end lost 6 bases, the J end lost 4 bases, and 15 bases lay between the germline ends. The CDR3 spans 14 residues. CDR3 loop: CASRSREKAYGYTF. The CDR3 DNA follows: TGTGCCAGCAGGTCCAGGGAAAAGGCCTATGGCTACACCTTC.

In its sample, this clone is large (0.1 to 1%). This chain uses TRBV27 with TRBJ2-3; D possibly corresponds to TRBD2 (6 bases). The germline V and J ends were trimmed by 5 bases and 6 bases, with 15 bases remaining between them. This CDR3 spans 14 amino acids. Germline CDR1 reads MNHEY; CDR2 reads SMNVEV (reference sequence). The chain's CDR3 is CASSNRDFLDTQYF. CDR3 in DNA: TGTGCCAGCAGTAACCGGGACTTTCTGGATACGCAGTATTTT.

The rearrangement uses TRBV5-1 and TRBJ2-1, with 7 bases fitting TRBD2. From germline, CDR1 is SGHRS and CDR2 YFSETQ. The CDR3 covers 15 residues. The V gene end was trimmed by 7 bases and the J gene end by 9 bases; junction bases not matched to a gene: 16. The CDR3 here is CASSGTGGSRGEQFF. The CDR3 DNA reads as TGCGCCAGCTCCGGGACGGGCGGGAGTAGGGGTGAGCAGTTCTTC.

The CDR3 reads CASSLDRLYGYTF. In DNA, the CDR3 is TGTGCCAGCAGTCTCGACAGACTCTATGGCTACACCTTC. The chain uses TRBV6-5 and TRBJ1-2; weak D call: TRBD1 (5 bases). The CDR3 is made up of 13 amino acids. Germline CDR1 MNHEY, CDR2 SVGAGI. Between the trimmed V and J ends, which lost 5 bases and 4 bases, there was a span of 11 bases.

This chain uses TRBV18 with TRBJ1-1; D perhaps matches TRBD1 (6 bases). Trimming removed 3 bases at V and 4 bases at J, with 12 bases between. The CDR3 consists of 14 residues. Germline loops: CDR1 KGHSH, CDR2 LQKENI. The CDR3 DNA is TGTGCCAGCTCACCTATAGCCAGGGGCACTGAAGCTTTCTTT. It translates to CASSPIARGTEAFF. Together with reference TRBV18 and TRBJ1-1, the CDR3 gives the full variable domain: NAGVMQNPRHLVRRRGQEARLRCSPMKGHSHVYWYRQLPEEGLKFMVYLQKENIIDESGMPKERFSAEFPKEGPSILRIQQVVRGDSAAYFCASSPIARGTEAFFGQGTRLTVV.

The chain has TRBV10-1 and TRBJ2-3; TRBD2 aligns across 8 bases. J gave up 4 bases and V 7 bases, and 7 bases lay outside the gene matches. Germline V gene lookup returns CDR1 WNHNN and CDR2 SYGVQD (reference sequence). This CDR3 is 14 amino acids long. The CDR3 spells CASTRTSRPDTQYF. For the CDR3, the DNA is TGCGCCAGCACAAGGACTAGCAGGCCAGATACGCAGTATTTT.

V gene TRBV7-3 combines with J gene TRBJ2-1, with TRBD2 matching over 9 bases. CDR3 length: 15 residues. Trimming at V came to 3 bases and at J to 2 bases, leaving 2 bases not matched to a gene. Looked up from germline, CDR1 is SGHTA and CDR2 is FQGTGA. In DNA form, the CDR3 reads TGTGCCAGCAGCTTTAGCGGGAGTGCCTACAATGAGCAGTTCTTC. Its translation: CASSFSGSAYNEQFF. Combining the CDR3 with reference TRBV7-3 and TRBJ2-1 gives the whole variable domain GAGVSQTPSNKVTEKGKYVELRCDPISGHTALYWYRQSLGQGPEFLIYFQGTGAADDSGLPNDRFFAVRPEGSVSTLKIQRTERGDSAVYLCASSFSGSAYNEQFFGPGTRLTVL.

V and J are TRBV28 and TRBJ2-7, with a weak D call TRBD2 (6 bases). The CDR3 loop spans 13 amino acids. Trimming cost V 5 bases and J 5 bases, with 13 bases left between them. Germline lookup yields CDR1 MDHEN and CDR2 SYDVKM. CDR3 nucleotide sequence: TGTGCCAGCAGTCGGGGGACCTTGAACGAGCAGTACTTC. Protein sequence: CASSRGTLNEQYF.

This clone was counted only a few times. V gene TRBV30 combines with J gene TRBJ1-4; no firm D call. Per the germline V gene, CDR1 is GTSNPN and CDR2 is SVGIG (reference sequence). This CDR3 spans 13 amino acids. The V gene lost 2 bases and the J gene lost 5 bases, with 9 bases spanning the gap. This CDR3 reads CAWSTWANEKLFF. The CDR3 nucleotides read TGTGCCTGGAGTACCTGGGCAAATGAAAAACTGTTTTTT. The variable domain in full, completed from reference TRBV30 and TRBJ1-4, reads SQTIHQWPATLVQPVGSPLSLECTVEGTSNPNLYWYRQAAGRGLQLLFYSVGIGQISSEVPQNLSASRPQDRQFILSSKKLLLSDSGFYLCAWSTWANEKLFFGSGTQLSVL.

The rearrangement uses TRBV2 and TRBJ2-7, with TRBD1 matching over 10 bases. This CDR3 comprises 13 residues. Per the germline V gene, CDR1 is SNHLY and CDR2 is FYNNEI. J lost 7 bases, V lost 6 bases, and 6 bases had no gene match. CDR3 bases: TGTGCCAGCAGGATGACAGGGGGCTGGGAGCAGTACTTC. Translation gives CASRMTGGWEQYF. The whole variable domain, remainder taken from reference TRBV2 and TRBJ2-7, is EPEVTQTPSHQVTQMGQEVILRCVPISNHLYFYWYRQILGQKVEFLVSFYNNEISEKSEIFDDQFSVERPDGSNFTLKIRSTKLEDSAMYFCASRMTGGWEQYFGPGTRLTVT.

This sequence joins TRBV28 and TRBJ2-2; the match to TRBD2 covers 8 bases. CDR1 and CDR2 (germline): MDHEN, SYDVKM. V lost 3 bases and J lost 4; bases outside the gene matches: 4. CDR3 size: 15 residues. The CDR3 nucleotides are TGTGCCAGCAGTTTGAACGGGAGGGCCACCGGGGAGCTGTTTTTT. This sequence encodes CASSLNGRATGELFF.